This entry lists 7 T cell receptor beta chains sequenced from one sample in a study of blood T cell repertoires in COVID-19 (dated by TCRdb to about 2020). Libraries were constructed by the immunoSEQ multiplex PCR assay. The table comes from immuneACCESS by way of TCRdb, which keeps in-frame sequences with V and J called. Part of the clones is missing from these tables; in studies checked, under half for an unresolved V gene and the rest for unknown reasons. The sample yields 110,000 to 150,000 clones; more than 75% were counted once. The top ten hold around 10% of the sample. Input material: PBMCs or T cells enriched from blood (not recorded which). The receptors come from a man in his 60s who had recovered from COVID-19.

CDR3 protein: CASSLGQGNNQPQHF. The CDR3 DNA reads as TGTGCCAGCAGCTTAGGTCAGGGTAACAATCAGCCCCAGCATTTT. The V call is TRBV11-2, the J call TRBJ1-5, with D possibly being TRBD1 (5 bases). CDR1 is SGHAT, CDR2 FQNNGV, per germline. CDR3 length equals 15 residues. Trimming shortened V by 1 base and J by 3 bases, and 10 bases separated the two germline ends.

This clone has just one count. V and J are TRBV10-1 and TRBJ2-7, with D unresolved. The CDR3 is 14 residues long. V shed 10 bases and J shed 2 bases, with 18 bases lying between them. Germline V CDR1 and CDR2: WNHNN, SYGVQD (reference sequence). CDR3 amino acids: CATNPGRSTYEQYF. The CDR3 DNA reads as TGCGCCACTAACCCGGGTCGTTCTACCTACGAGCAGTACTTC.

The genes are TRBV21-1 and TRBJ1-2; the D segment call TRBD1 is taken from the table without a DNA check. TRBV21-1 represents a pseudogene. The CDR3 length is 13 residues. The CDR3 DNA follows: TGTGCCAGCGGAGAAGGGACAGACTATGGCTACACCTTC. Amino acid sequence: CASGEGTDYGYTF.

This clone was seen only a few times. CDR3 protein: CASSGLAGGTGELFF. In DNA, the CDR3 is TGCGCCAGCAGCGGACTAGCGGGAGGGACCGGGGAGCTGTTTTTT. V and J are TRBV5-1 and TRBJ2-2; TRBD2 agrees at 15 bases. There are 15 residues in the CDR3. Germline-derived CDR1 and CDR2 are SGHRS and YFSETQ. V lost 4 bases, J lost 5 bases, and 0 bases stayed unmatched.

The rearrangement joins TRBV6-1 to TRBJ1-1; D is unresolved. The CDR3 sequence is 17 residues long. Germline-derived CDR1 and CDR2 are MNHNS and SASEGT. Between the trimmed V and J ends, which lost 1 base and 0 bases, there was a span of 15 bases. CDR3 DNA sequence: TGTGCCAGCAGTGAAGGGACGGACTTCTTATTGAACACTGAAGCTTTCTTT. As protein: CASSEGTDFLLNTEAFF.

J is TRBJ2-5 and V is TRBV6-5; TRBD2 matches 7 bases. Trimming took 5 bases from V and 9 from J; bases not matched to a gene: 6. Germline CDR1 is MNHEY and CDR2 is SVGAGI. The CDR3 length is 12 residues. CDR3 bases: TGTGCCAGCAGTCAACCGGGGAGGGCCCAGTACTTC. Translating gives CASSQPGRAQYF.

This rearrangement joins TRBV5-4 to TRBJ2-3, with D uncertain. This CDR3 region has 13 residues. Germline lookup yields CDR1 SGHNT and CDR2 YYREEE (reference sequence). The V and J ends lost 5 bases and 0 bases respectively, with 7 bases between them. CDR3 nucleotides: TGTGCCAGCAGACCTACTAGCACAGATACGCAGTATTTT. Protein product: CASRPTSTDTQYF.